This TCR beta chain appears in the sequencing data of a study of vaccination effects on CD4 cells after COVID-19. This CDR3 is built from 16 residues. In the ViraFEST assay, antigen-specific CD4+ clonotypes were identified by expansion after peptide-pool stimulation. Upon completion of roughly ten days in culture, CD4+ T cells were isolated. The participants, recipients of two vaccine doses, got either BNT162b2 or mRNA-1273. Data came from immunoSEQ multiplex PCR; TCRdb stores just in-frame clones and leaves some out. The sample lists over 25,000 clones, roughly 85% occurring once. Notes on this clone: Antigen unknown.

This clonotype was obtained from a human donor who received a COVID-19 vaccine. Some clones in this sample may be carry-over from other donors' samples. The material sequenced was CD4+ T cells from PBMCs cultured with HCoV-NL63 spike peptides, taken after COVID-19 vaccination. The gene calls are TRBV12-1 and TRBJ2-7; TRBD1, the table's D call, lacks a check against the DNA. TRBV12-1 constitutes a pseudogene. CDR3 bases: TGTGCCAGCAGCTTTCAGTCCTTGGCCGAAAAAAACGAGCAGTACGTC. This codes for CASSFQSLAEKNEQYV.